This TCR beta chain was recorded in a study of tumor and adjacent non-tumor tissue in lung cancer. In the study overall: On average, productive TCRbeta reads reached roughly 3.9 million per sample.

This clonotype was seen once. This is likely a read error, given that the CDR3 carries no conserved phenylalanine or tryptophan at its end. It is unclear where the CDR3 begins or ends on the DNA, so no DNA is shown, and the CDR3 is as TCRdb lists it. A modified ARM-PCR protocol with three rounds of nested PCR amplified TCRbeta. Using its own MiXCR run on the multiplex PCR reads, TCRdb lists one record per CDR3 protein. The sample includes around 66,000 distinct CDR3 sequences, roughly 73% of them seen just once. The germline V gene encodes CDR1 DFQATT and CDR2 SNEGSKA (reference sequence). The CDR3 totals 13 residues, both ends included. The template was RNA from unsorted bulk tissue.

This clonotype was obtained from a man aged 55 to 70 with non-small cell lung cancer. The rearrangement uses TRBV20-1 and TRBJ1-2. Source material: lung tumor tissue. The CDR3 loop reads CSAEGVSRYGYTL.